This T cell receptor beta chain was profiled in a study of T cell responses to AZD1222 COVID-19 vaccine. The assay was immunoSEQ multiplex PCR, and TCRdb's table has in-frame clones only and misses some. This sample has roughly 150,000 clones, with about nine tenths found just once. V gave up 7 bases and J gave up 3 bases; unmatched junction bases: 7. CDR1 SQVTM and CDR2 ANQGSEA come from the germline V gene. The CDR3 is made up of 14 amino acids. Notes on the study in general: All repertoire sampling was performed exclusively after the peak T cell response. Only 6 or 7 people who got AZD1222 tested seropositive at baseline. There were vaccine-associated CD4 TCRs across spike, dominant at 160-218 and 743-854. Donors skewed white British and female; clonal diversity was possibly underestimated.

With respect to this clone: Its matching antigen is unknown.

Sequences were derived from peripheral blood, sampled 28 days after the second AZD1222 dose. The J gene is TRBJ2-5, the V gene TRBV29-1, with 11 bases lining up with TRBD1. This TCR was sampled from an adult who received the AZD1222 COVID-19 vaccine. CDR3 nucleotide sequence: TGCAGCGCCGCCCGGGACAGGGGGAAAGAGACCCAGTACTTC. It encodes CSAARDRGKETQYF.